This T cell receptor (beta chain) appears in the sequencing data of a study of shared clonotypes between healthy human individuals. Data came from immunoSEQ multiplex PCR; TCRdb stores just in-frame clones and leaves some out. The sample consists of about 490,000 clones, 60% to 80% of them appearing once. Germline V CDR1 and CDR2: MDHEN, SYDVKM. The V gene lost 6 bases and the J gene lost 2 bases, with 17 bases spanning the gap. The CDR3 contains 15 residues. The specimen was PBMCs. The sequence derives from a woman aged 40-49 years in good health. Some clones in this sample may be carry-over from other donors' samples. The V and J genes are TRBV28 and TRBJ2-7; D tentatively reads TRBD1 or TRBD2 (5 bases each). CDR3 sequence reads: CASSPRGATTYEQYF. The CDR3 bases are TGTGCCAGCAGCCCCAGAGGGGCCACAACCTACGAGCAGTACTTC. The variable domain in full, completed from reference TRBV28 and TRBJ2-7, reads DVKVTQSSRYLVKRTGEKVFLECVQDMDHENMFWYRQDPGLGLRLIYFSYDVKMKEKGDIPEGYSVSREKKERFSLILESASTNQTSMYLCASSPRGATTYEQYFGPGTRLTVT.